The 5 T cell receptor beta chains below come from one sample, sequenced in a study of human CD8 memory T cell subsets (dated by TCRdb to the early 2020s). A Human TCR Profiling Kit was used to prepare UMI-labeled 5' RACE TCRbeta libraries. TCRdb reprocessed the reads; each CDR3 protein sequence makes one entry, and DNA is unavailable. The table for this sample records about 4,000 distinct CDR3 sequences. Of the sample, 30% to 35% is held by the ten largest clones. Sequencing was performed on CD8+ T cells from PBMCs. The receptors were sampled from a human donor in good health.

J is TRBJ2-7 and V is TRBV20-1; TCRdb picks TRBD1, but there is no DNA to check that call. Germline V CDR1 and CDR2: DFQATT, SNEGSKA (reference sequence). The CDR3 sequence is 13 residues long. The CDR3: CSARADRDYEQYF.

The J gene is TRBJ1-1, the V gene TRBV4-2; TCRdb's D call of TRBD1 is untestable without DNA. CDR1 is LGHNA, CDR2 YNFKEQ, per germline. CDR3 length equals 15 residues. CDR3 sequence reads: CASSQVEGENTEAFF.

Judged by frequency, this clonotype is large (0.1 to 1%). The CDR3: CASSPAEGETQYF. V is TRBV12-3 or TRBV12-4 and J is TRBJ2-5; TCRdb lists TRBD2, though no DNA is available to test this call. The CDR3 consists of 13 residues.

The rearrangement links TRBV2 to TRBJ2-5; with no DNA, the TCRdb D assignment of TRBD1 cannot be verified. The CDR3 has 15 amino acids. Germline CDR1 is SNHLY and CDR2 is FYNNEI. CDR3 sequence reads: CASSAWDRSQETQYF.

The J gene is TRBJ2-7, the V gene TRBV28; TCRdb gives TRBD2 as the D gene, but with no DNA this cannot be confirmed. CDR1 MDHEN and CDR2 SYDVKM come from the germline V gene. The CDR3 totals 14 residues. The CDR3 spells CASSFGLAGYEQYF.